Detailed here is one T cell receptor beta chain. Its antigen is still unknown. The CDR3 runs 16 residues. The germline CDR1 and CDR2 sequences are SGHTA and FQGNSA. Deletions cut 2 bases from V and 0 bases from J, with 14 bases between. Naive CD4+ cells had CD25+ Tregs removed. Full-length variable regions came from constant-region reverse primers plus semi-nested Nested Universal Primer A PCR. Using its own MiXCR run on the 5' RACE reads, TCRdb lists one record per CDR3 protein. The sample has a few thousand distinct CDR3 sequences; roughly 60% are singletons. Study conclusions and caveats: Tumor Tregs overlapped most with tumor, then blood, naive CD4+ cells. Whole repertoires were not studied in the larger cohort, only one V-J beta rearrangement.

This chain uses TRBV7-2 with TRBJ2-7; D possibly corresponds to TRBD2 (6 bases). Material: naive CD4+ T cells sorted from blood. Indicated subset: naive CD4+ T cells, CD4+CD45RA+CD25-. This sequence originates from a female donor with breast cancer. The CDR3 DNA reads TGTGCCAGCAGCTTATTCGGCGGGGAAAGCTCCTACGAGCAGTACTTC. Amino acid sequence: CASSLFGGESSYEQYF.